The 19 T cell receptor beta chains reported below all come from one sample, sequenced in a study of Ad26.COV2.S vaccination and SARS-CoV-2 variants. The sample's treatment: roughly 18 received Ad26.COV2.S at low or high dose, single or two shots; 5 received placebo; per-sample allocation not given. Material that was analyzed had been drawn on day 63 after the first vaccine or placebo injection. Clones were read by immunoSEQ multiplex PCR, and TCRdb kept only the in-frame ones, dropping some. Of hundreds of thousands of clones listed, roughly nine tenths are singletons. The starting material was peripheral blood, obtained in a trial of Ad26.COV2.S vaccine versus placebo. The receptors were sampled from a person between 18 and 60 years old who received the Ad26.COV2.S COVID-19 vaccine or a placebo.

The chain employs TRBV14 and TRBJ1-2; TRBD1 aligns across 8 bases. Germline CDR1 SGHDN, CDR2 FVKESK. V lost 4 bases to trimming and J lost 2 bases; unmatched junction nucleotides: 6. This CDR3 has 15 amino acids. CDR3 region: CASSPRSGGNYGYTF. The CDR3 nucleotides read TGTGCCAGCAGCCCCCGGTCAGGGGGCAACTATGGCTACACCTTC. Full variable domain (rest looked up from reference TRBV14 and TRBJ1-2): EAGVTQFPSHSVIEKGQTVTLRCDPISGHDNLYWYRRVMGKEIKFLLHFVKESKQDESGMPNNRFLAERTGGTYSTLKVQPAELEDSGVYFCASSPRSGGNYGYTFGSGTRLTVV.

The chain combines TRBV12-3 or TRBV12-4 with TRBJ2-4; 8 bases align to TRBD1. The CDR3 consists of 13 residues. The ends lost 6 bases at V and 9 bases at J; junction bases unmatched: 7. CDR3 protein: CASSSQGAVIQYF. The CDR3, as DNA: TGTGCCAGCAGCTCTCAGGGGGCGGTCATTCAGTACTTC.

The chain recombines TRBV7-9 with TRBJ2-7; possibly TRBD1 for D (6 bases). The CDR3 is 16 amino acids. V was trimmed by 5 bases and J by 0 bases, leaving 17 bases between them. Germline-derived CDR1 and CDR2 are SEHNR and FQNEAQ (reference sequence). As DNA, the CDR3 is TGTGCCAGCAGCGGGCCCGGGGCAGGGGTCTCCTACGAGCAGTACTTC. This encodes CASSGPGAGVSYEQYF.

V gene TRBV30 combines with J gene TRBJ2-2; maybe TRBD1 (6 bases). The CDR3 spans 14 residues. The germline V and J ends were trimmed by 7 bases and 1 base, with 13 bases remaining between them. Looked up from germline, CDR1 is GTSNPN and CDR2 is SVGIG (reference sequence). The CDR3 DNA sequence: TGTGCCTACAGACAGGCCCGGAACACCGGGGAGCTGTTTTTT. This gives the protein CAYRQARNTGELFF.

V gene TRBV5-6 combines with J gene TRBJ2-2, with D hard to call. Trimming stripped 0 bases from V and 3 bases from J, with 12 bases between. This CDR3 comprises 16 residues. Germline values: CDR1 SGHDT, CDR2 YYEEEE. This CDR3 reads CASSLAVVRDTGELFF. The DNA for the CDR3 is TGTGCCAGCAGCTTGGCAGTTGTCAGAGACACCGGGGAGCTGTTTTTT.

The chain joins TRBV2 to TRBJ2-5; 8 bases are a match to TRBD1. The V segment lost 0 bases and the J segment 4 bases; nucleotides outside the gene matches: 1. CDR1 is SNHLY, CDR2 FYNNEI, per germline. The CDR3 runs 14 residues. CDR3 region: CASSEATGVETQYF. The DNA of the CDR3 is TGTGCCAGCAGTGAAGCGACAGGGGTAGAGACCCAGTACTTC.

This clone was picked up a small number of times. V gene TRBV6-2 or TRBV6-3 combines with J gene TRBJ1-1, with D unclear. V shed 0 bases and J shed 6 bases, with 11 bases lying between them. There are 14 residues in the CDR3. Germline lookup yields CDR1 MNHEY and CDR2 SVGEGT. DNA for the CDR3: TGTGCCAGCAGTTACTCGAGCGGGATCTCTGAAGCTTTCTTT. Translation: CASSYSSGISEAFF.

This chain links TRBV11-2 with TRBJ2-1, with TRBD2 identical over 7 bases. J gave up 6 bases and V 3 bases, and 14 bases lay outside the gene matches. CDR3 size: 17 residues. CDR1 is SGHAT and CDR2 is FQNNGV in the germline V gene. The CDR3 spells CASSFTSTSLLANEQFF. For the CDR3, the DNA is TGTGCCAGCAGCTTTACTTCGACTAGCCTCCTAGCCAATGAGCAGTTCTTC.

V usage is TRBV27 and J usage is TRBJ1-1; no definite D call. Germline V gene data show CDR1 as MNHEY and CDR2 as SMNVEV (reference sequence). V was trimmed by 2 bases and J by 1 base, leaving 5 bases between them. The CDR3 consists of 13 residues. This chain's CDR3 is CASSLKWNTEAFF. The CDR3 DNA reads as TGTGCCAGCAGTTTAAAATGGAACACTGAAGCTTTCTTT.

This chain joins TRBV24-1 and TRBJ2-1, with a tentative D call TRBD2 (6 bases). This CDR3 comprises 16 residues. V dropped 4 bases and J dropped 2 bases, with 14 bases sitting between them. Germline CDR1 KGHDR, CDR2 SFDVKD. The CDR3 here is CATSERGNPPYNEQFF. The CDR3 DNA reads TGTGCCACCAGTGAACGCGGGAACCCACCCTACAATGAGCAGTTCTTC.

The chain employs TRBV9 and TRBJ1-3; unclear D gene. The germline V gene has CDR1 SGDLS and CDR2 YYNGEE. The CDR3 runs to 15 residues. Trimming took off 3 bases at V and 0 bases at J, with 10 bases between the two ends. CDR3: CASSATAPSGNTIYF. The CDR3, as DNA: TGTGCCAGCAGCGCTACAGCTCCCTCTGGAAACACCATATATTTT.

The rearrangement uses TRBV6-2 or TRBV6-3 and TRBJ2-7; D remains ambiguous. The CDR3 spans 12 residues. The germline V and J ends were trimmed by 2 bases and 4 bases, with 6 bases remaining between them. The germline V gene encodes CDR1 MNHEY and CDR2 SVGEGT. CDR3 in DNA: TGTGCCAGCAGTTACCCCCCATACGAGCAGTACTTC. Translated: CASSYPPYEQYF.

This chain joins TRBV2 and TRBJ1-4; 9 bases fit TRBD1. The CDR3 is made up of 14 amino acids. Germline values: CDR1 SNHLY, CDR2 FYNNEI. The V segment lost 6 bases and the J segment 8 bases; nucleotides outside the gene matches: 7. For the CDR3, the DNA is TGTGCCAGCAGATCCGGGACAGGGTGGGAAAAACTGTTTTTT. Protein product: CASRSGTGWEKLFF.

This chain uses TRBV14 with TRBJ2-7; D ambiguous. The CDR3 totals 13 residues. Trimming left V 2 bases short and J 1 base short, with 6 bases between. CDR1 is SGHDN, CDR2 FVKESK, per germline. Here the CDR3 reads CASSQRASYEQYF. DNA of the CDR3: TGTGCCAGCAGCCAACGGGCTTCCTACGAGCAGTACTTC.

The chain combines TRBV2 with TRBJ2-5; TRBD2 might be the D (6 bases). CDR1 is SNHLY, CDR2 FYNNEI, per germline. The CDR3 extends over 15 amino acids. Between the trimmed V and J ends, which lost 10 bases and 2 bases, there was a span of 20 bases. The CDR3 protein is CAIQRGVAAQETQYF. CDR3 DNA: TGTGCCATCCAGAGGGGAGTAGCGGCTCAAGAGACCCAGTACTTC.

The CDR3 here is CSVSTGTANEKLFF. The CDR3 bases are TGCAGCGTCTCTACCGGGACGGCAAATGAAAAACTGTTTTTT. The rearrangement joins TRBV29-1 to TRBJ1-4; tentative D call: TRBD1 (5 bases). The germline V and J ends were trimmed by 6 bases and 5 bases, with 16 bases remaining between them. Germline V CDR1 and CDR2: SQVTM, ANQGSEA. The CDR3 totals 14 residues.

This rearrangement joins TRBV6-5 to TRBJ2-3, with D tentatively TRBD2 (5 bases). The V end lost 2 bases, the J end lost 4 bases, and 10 bases lay between the germline ends. CDR3 length: 14 amino acids. Germline CDR1 is MNHEY and CDR2 is SVGAGI. The CDR3 loop is CASSYLGAADTQYF. DNA of the CDR3: TGTGCCAGCAGTTACCTAGGAGCGGCAGATACGCAGTATTTT.

In DNA, the CDR3 is TGTGCCAGCAGGCGGACAGCCCAAGAGACCCAGTACTTC. Its translation is CASRRTAQETQYF. V is TRBV2 and J is TRBJ2-5; D is possibly TRBD1 (6 bases). This CDR3 is 13 amino acids long. The germline CDR1 and CDR2 sequences are SNHLY and FYNNEI. The V end lost 6 bases, the J end lost 1 base, and 9 bases lay between the germline ends.

This chain joins TRBV27 and TRBJ1-2; no definite D call. CDR3 length equals 13 residues. The V gene's germline CDR1 is MNHEY and CDR2 SMNVEV (reference sequence). Trimming cost V 2 bases and J 2 bases, with 6 bases left between them. The CDR3 here is CASSLRKNYGYTF. CDR3 in DNA: TGTGCCAGCAGTTTAAGGAAAAACTATGGCTACACCTTC.